A selection of T cell receptor beta chains follows, all from one sample in a study of human T cells and chemical hapten exposure. TCRdb reprocessed the RACE reads via MiXCR and lists one record per CDR3 protein. This sample yields around 80,000 distinct CDR3 sequences, of which around 6.7% are seen a single time; around 1.3% belongs to the top ten. The material was whole blood, obtained in connection with sensitization to the hapten diphenylcyclopropenone (DPC). Source of these receptors: a woman aged 25 to 39 with alopecia areata. Some clones in this sample may be carry-over from other donors' samples. CDR3s leave out the opening cysteine and the closing phenylalanine or tryptophan. Fields, in order: clone size, J gene, V gene, CDR3 protein. Size is omitted from some rows. Given values are once, few, many or a class for expanded clones.

many	TRBJ2-1	TRBV7-2	ASSLGGRGGDNEQF
many	TRBJ2-7	TRBV7-9	ASSRDGTYEQY
-	TRBJ1-5	TRBV30	AWTGGPNQPQH
many	TRBJ2-3	TRBV29-1	SVDIAPTDTQY
many	TRBJ2-2	TRBV6-2/TRBV6-3	ASSYVSHTGELF
few	TRBJ1-1	TRBV2	ASSEAWGDGMNTEAF
few	TRBJ2-1	TRBV6-6	ASRLRQGGDEQF
many	TRBJ1-2	TRBV24-1	ATIAGANYGYT
few	TRBJ1-1	TRBV7-9	ASSDGQNEAF
many	TRBJ1-6	TRBV9	ASSADGSNSPLH
many	TRBJ1-2	TRBV5-1	ASSLELLPSLYGYT
-	TRBJ1-3	TRBV18	ASSPDGNTIY
many	TRBJ1-1	TRBV5-1	ASSSKGGSTEAF
few	TRBJ1-3	TRBV10-3	AISESWTGSGNTIY
-	TRBJ2-3	TRBV18	ASSPKTQGVTDTQY
many	TRBJ1-2	TRBV6-1	ASSGALGNGYT
-	TRBJ1-1	TRBV20-1	SARDHPRSGVGVNTEAF
many	TRBJ1-2	TRBV20-1	SARDGAGGYGYT
-	TRBJ1-4	TRBV12-3/TRBV12-4	ASSFLPVSGSGEKLF
many	TRBJ1-1	TRBV9	ASSVGQLNTEAF
-	TRBJ2-7	TRBV9	ASSPSNRADEQY
many	TRBJ2-7	TRBV13	ASSLRRGVHEQY
many	TRBJ2-3	TRBV5-1	ASSPDLGSTDTQY
many	TRBJ1-1	TRBV20-1	SASAVSGGTKPGNNEAF
-	TRBJ1-2	TRBV6-5	ASTRTGGGSGYT
-	TRBJ1-2	TRBV6-5	ASSYSREVVGGYT
few	TRBJ2-3	TRBV20-1	SAQGTDTQY
many	TRBJ2-7	TRBV28	ASSNGGLDYEQY
-	TRBJ1-1	TRBV30	AWSGGLTEAF
many	TRBJ2-7	TRBV12-3/TRBV12-4	ASSPRRDILAEQY
few	TRBJ1-6	TRBV5-5	ASSRRGESSYNSPLH
-	TRBJ2-7	TRBV19	ASTTAGAAASEQY
many	TRBJ1-1	TRBV2	ASSEAGNTEAF
-	TRBJ2-3	TRBV2	ASSDVPASGSTDTQY
many	TRBJ2-3	TRBV6-4	ASSNSGGGTDTQY
many	TRBJ2-1	TRBV7-8	ASSSSGGATLEQF
-	TRBJ1-5	TRBV6-6	ASTGQGEEGQPQH
many	TRBJ1-5	TRBV6-2/TRBV6-3	ASSAGQINQPQH
many	TRBJ1-4	TRBV12-3/TRBV12-4	ASSSGEKLF
many	TRBJ2-3	TRBV12-3/TRBV12-4	ASRLRNTDTQY
few	TRBJ2-5	TRBV3-1	ASSQDYGLGGRQETQY
many	TRBJ1-5	TRBV12-3/TRBV12-4	ASSLEVGAGDSNQPQH
-	TRBJ1-2	TRBV5-4	ASSLPNLPGDYGYT
many	TRBJ2-2	TRBV11-2	ASSPDVGELF
-	TRBJ2-1	TRBV9	ASSVAGTGGGNEQF
-	TRBJ1-5	TRBV5-5	ASSWEDRPFYQPQH
-	TRBJ2-7	TRBV7-8	ASSRPGTGEVRYEQY
few	TRBJ1-4	TRBV12-3/TRBV12-4	ASSLHTWADLNEKLF
-	TRBJ1-1	TRBV6-5	ASGYNQGSEAF
many	TRBJ1-1	TRBV4-1	ASSQPRRGNTEAF
few	TRBJ2-1	TRBV12-3/TRBV12-4	ASSFRGLNEQF
many	TRBJ1-4	TRBV12-3/TRBV12-4	ASSRDSSAEKLF
many	TRBJ1-2	TRBV11-2	ASSFTGGGYT
many	TRBJ1-2	TRBV20-1	SARDSKVLDGYT